The present entry profiles one T cell receptor beta chain with its context. The CDR3 is 13 residues long. CDR1 and CDR2 (germline): LNHNV, YYDKDF (reference sequence). The data were obtained in a study of blood T cells in healthy people across ages. The use of a sample-barcoded 5' primer and a J-beta primer mix characterized a second PCR of roughly 6 to 12 cycles. TCRdb reanalysed the 5' RACE reads using MiXCR and keeps one entry per CDR3 protein. Of 1.4 million or so distinct CDR3 sequences listed, around 40% were seen once; the top ten hold about 4%. The genes are TRBV15 and TRBJ2-5; D remains unclear. The better agreement between TRBJ2-7 and the DNA end casts doubt on the J call. This clonotype was obtained from a woman under 30 in good health. Sequencing was carried out using blood. CDR3 protein: CATSRVGDYEQYF. CDR3 DNA: TGTGCCACCAGCAGAGTTGGCGACTACGAGCAGTACTTC.